The 8 T cell receptor beta chains reported below all come from one sample, sequenced in a study of T cells in Graves' hyperthyroidism and ophthalmopathy (dated by TCRdb to 2018 to 2020). Library preparation used multiplex PCR. The data were produced on an Illumina HiSeq 2000. The TCR beta CDR3 regions were amplified from the RNA transcripts. A first-round RT-PCR of the TCR CDR3 used the HTBI primer set with the Qiagen OneStep RT-PCR kit. Starting from the raw public reads, TCRdb applied fastp trimming at Q25, assembled clones with MiXCR and retained in-frame beta chains. Records with the same CDR3 protein are collapsed into one entry carrying the most frequent genes and DNA. The sample table contains 550,000 to 650,000 distinct CDR3 sequences; only one count was recorded for 14% of them. About 15% of the sample belongs to the ten largest clones. Source material: blood. These receptors originate from a woman aged 40 to 50 with Graves' hyperthyroidism.

This clonotype was detected a few times. This rearrangement joins TRBV11-2 to TRBJ2-6, with TRBD1 as a possible D gene (6 bases). The V end lost 5 bases, the J end lost 1 base, and 12 bases lay between the germline ends. The CDR3 is 16 residues long. Germline V CDR1 and CDR2: SGHAT, FQNNGV. CDR3 coding DNA: TGTGCCAGCAGCACCGGACAGACATCTGGGGCCAACGTCCTGACTTTC. The encoded protein is CASSTGQTSGANVLTF.

This clonotype was recorded a few times. The rearrangement uses TRBV5-1 and TRBJ2-1; D is possibly TRBD1 (6 bases). Germline CDR1 SGHRS, CDR2 YFSETQ. The CDR3 sequence is 16 residues long. V shed 0 bases and J shed 1 base, with 11 bases lying between them. In DNA form, the CDR3 reads TGCGCCAGCAGCTTGGTCCAGGGGCTTTCCTACAATGAGCAGTTCTTC. Its protein product is CASSLVQGLSYNEQFF.

A remark on this clonotype: This may stem from a read error, because a much larger clone lies one nucleotide away. J is TRBJ2-7 and V is TRBV5-6; 7 positions match TRBD2. With V trimmed by 0 bases and J by 6 bases, 6 bases remained unmatched. This CDR3 contains 14 residues. The V gene's germline CDR1 is SGHDT and CDR2 YYEEEE. This chain's CDR3 is CASSLGGGLREQYF. In DNA, the CDR3 is TGTGCCAGCAGCTTGGGGGGGGGTCTCCGCGAGCAGTACTTC.

This clonotype occurred many times. V is TRBV20-1 and J is TRBJ2-3; 10 bases are shared with TRBD2. V trimming: 3 bases; J trimming: 5 bases; junction bases outside the gene matches: 8. The length of the CDR3 is 15 residues. Germline CDR1 is DFQATT and CDR2 is SNEGSKA (reference sequence). The CDR3: CSASMSASGRDTQYF. The DNA of the CDR3 is TGCAGTGCTAGTATGTCTGCTAGCGGGAGAGATACGCAGTATTTT.

The chain is built from TRBV29-1 and TRBJ1-1; tentatively, D is TRBD1 (5 bases). Trimming removed 3 bases from V and 4 bases from J, with 12 bases in between. The CDR3 runs to 13 residues. Germline lookup yields CDR1 SQVTM and CDR2 ANQGSEA. The CDR3 DNA is TGCAGCGTTGAGGGGTTTGGGGGCACTGAAGCTTTCTTT. It encodes CSVEGFGGTEAFF.

The chain combines TRBV10-3 with TRBJ1-6; unclear D gene. The V and J ends lost 4 bases and 6 bases respectively, with 10 bases between them. Germline CDR1 and CDR2: ENHRY and SYGVKD. CDR3 length: 14 residues. CDR3 DNA: TGTGCCATCAGTGGACCTGACGGTAATTCACCCCTCCACTTT. Translating it yields CAISGPDGNSPLHF.

This chain links TRBV6-1 with TRBJ2-7; 8 bases map to TRBD1. V shed 3 bases and J 0 bases; nucleotides not matched to a gene: 7. CDR3 length: 16 residues. Germline V CDR1 and CDR2: MNHNS, SASEGT. The CDR3 region has the DNA TGTGCCAGCAGTGAGCCCGGGACAGGTAGCTCCTACGAGCAGTACTTC. Translating it yields CASSEPGTGSSYEQYF.

The rearrangement uses TRBV24-1 and TRBJ2-7, with TRBD1 matching over 8 bases. CDR1 is KGHDR, CDR2 SFDVKD, per germline. CDR3 length equals 15 residues. V shed 12 bases, J shed 5 bases, and the junction held 17 bases outside the gene matches. The CDR3 loop reads CAALADPGGFNEQYF. CDR3 coding DNA: TGTGCCGCATTAGCCGACCCAGGGGGCTTCAACGAGCAGTACTTC.